Sequencing of this TCR beta chain was carried out in a study of blood T cell repertoires in COVID-19. The overall study: From T cells, B-cell-depleted T cells, or PBMCs came the material, which was cDNA or gDNA.

This CDR3 is built from 14 residues. Between the trimmed V and J ends, which lost 4 bases and 3 bases, there was a span of 14 bases. Germline CDR1 is SGHRS and CDR2 is YFSETQ. This table comes from immunoSEQ multiplex PCR, and its TCRdb copy is limited to in-frame clones, with some not included. The sample comprises 250,000 to 300,000 clones, approximately 91% of which are singletons, and 1.5% to 2% rests with the top ten. Enrolled through a virtual design, the participants were between roughly 18 and 100 years of age and came from about two dozen US areas. Assignments of participants to cohorts depended upon their own reported clinical history. Recovered status applied to Cohort 3 donors who had two consecutive negative PCRs. It also applied to those with clearance or with symptom resolution.

Material: PBMCs or T cells enriched from blood (not recorded which). This chain uses TRBV5-1 with TRBJ2-7; possibly TRBD1 for D (5 bases). This TCR came from a woman aged 40 to 55 who had recovered from COVID-19. The CDR3 loop reads CASSHGSGIYEQYF. Here the CDR3 DNA reads TGCGCCAGCAGCCACGGATCAGGGATCTACGAGCAGTACTTC.